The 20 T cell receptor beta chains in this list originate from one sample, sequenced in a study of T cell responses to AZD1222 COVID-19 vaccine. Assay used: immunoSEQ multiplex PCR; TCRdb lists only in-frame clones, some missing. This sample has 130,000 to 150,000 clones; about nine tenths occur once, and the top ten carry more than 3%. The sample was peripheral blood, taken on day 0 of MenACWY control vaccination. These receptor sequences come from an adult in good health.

The CDR3 DNA follows: TGTGCCACCAGCAGAGATAGCCTAGCGGGAGTTTCGCTCACGGACGAGCAGTACTTC. This encodes CATSRDSLAGVSLTDEQYF. V usage is TRBV15 and J usage is TRBJ2-7; 10 bases are shared with TRBD2. Germline CDR1 reads LNHNV; CDR2 reads YYDKDF (reference sequence). CDR3 length: 19 amino acids. Losses at the gene ends were 0 bases for V and 5 bases for J; bases not matched to a gene: 16.

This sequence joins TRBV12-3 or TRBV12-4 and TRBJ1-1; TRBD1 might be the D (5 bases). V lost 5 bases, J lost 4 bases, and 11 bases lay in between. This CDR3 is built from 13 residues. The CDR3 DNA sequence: TGTGCCAGCAGTCGCAGGGAGGGCACTGAAGCTTTCTTT. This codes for CASSRREGTEAFF.

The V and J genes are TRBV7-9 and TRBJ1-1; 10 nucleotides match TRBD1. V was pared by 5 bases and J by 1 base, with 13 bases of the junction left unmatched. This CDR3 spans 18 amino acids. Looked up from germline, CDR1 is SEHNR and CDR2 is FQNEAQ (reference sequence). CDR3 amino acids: CASSRPGTGAGKNTEAFF. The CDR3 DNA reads TGTGCCAGCAGCCGACCCGGGACAGGGGCGGGAAAGAACACTGAAGCTTTCTTT.

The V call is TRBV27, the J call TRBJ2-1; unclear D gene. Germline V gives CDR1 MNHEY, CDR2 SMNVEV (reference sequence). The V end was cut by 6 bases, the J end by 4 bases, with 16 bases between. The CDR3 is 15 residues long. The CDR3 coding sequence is TGTGCCAGCAGCCCCGCGGACCTCAATTACAATGAGCAGTTCTTC. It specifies CASSPADLNYNEQFF.

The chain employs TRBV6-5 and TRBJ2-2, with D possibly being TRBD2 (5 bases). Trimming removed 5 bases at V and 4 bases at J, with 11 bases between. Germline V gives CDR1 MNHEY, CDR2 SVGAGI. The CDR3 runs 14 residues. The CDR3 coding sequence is TGTGCCAGCAGTATGCTAGGGAGCACCGGGGAGCTGTTTTTT. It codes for CASSMLGSTGELFF.

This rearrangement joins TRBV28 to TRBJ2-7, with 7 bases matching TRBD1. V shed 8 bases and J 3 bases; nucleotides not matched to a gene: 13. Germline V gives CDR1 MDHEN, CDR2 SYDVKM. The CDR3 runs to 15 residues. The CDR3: CASESSLTGLYEQYF. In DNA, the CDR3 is TGTGCCAGCGAATCCTCCTTGACAGGGCTCTACGAGCAGTACTTC.

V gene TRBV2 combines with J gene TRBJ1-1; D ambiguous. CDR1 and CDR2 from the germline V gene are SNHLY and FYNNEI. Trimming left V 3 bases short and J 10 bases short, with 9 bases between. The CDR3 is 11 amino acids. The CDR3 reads CASSERVVAFF. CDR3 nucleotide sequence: TGTGCCAGCAGTGAGAGGGTAGTAGCTTTCTTT.

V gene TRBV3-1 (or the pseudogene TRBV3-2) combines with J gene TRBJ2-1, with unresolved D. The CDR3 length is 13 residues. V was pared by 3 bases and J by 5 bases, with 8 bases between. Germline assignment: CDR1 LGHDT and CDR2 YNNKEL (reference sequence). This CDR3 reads CASSQTTDNEQFF. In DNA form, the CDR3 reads TGTGCCAGCAGCCAGACGACGGACAATGAGCAGTTCTTC.

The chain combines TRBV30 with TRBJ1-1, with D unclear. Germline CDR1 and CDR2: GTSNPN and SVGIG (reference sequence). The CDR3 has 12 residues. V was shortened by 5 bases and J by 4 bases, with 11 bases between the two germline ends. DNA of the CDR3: TGTGCCTGGGGTCGATTGGGCACTGAAGCTTTCTTT. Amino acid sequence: CAWGRLGTEAFF.

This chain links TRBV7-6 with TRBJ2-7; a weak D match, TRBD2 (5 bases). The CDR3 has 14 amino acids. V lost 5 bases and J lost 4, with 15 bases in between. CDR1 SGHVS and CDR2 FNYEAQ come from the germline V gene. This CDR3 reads CASSKTRAPYEQYF. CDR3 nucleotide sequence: TGTGCCAGCAGCAAAACTAGGGCCCCTTACGAGCAGTACTTC.

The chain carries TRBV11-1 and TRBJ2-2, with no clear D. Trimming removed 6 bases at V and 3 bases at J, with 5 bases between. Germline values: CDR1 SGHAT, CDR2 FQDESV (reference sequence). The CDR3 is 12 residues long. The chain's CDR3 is CASREDTGELFF. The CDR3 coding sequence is TGTGCCAGCAGAGAAGACACCGGGGAGCTGTTTTTT.

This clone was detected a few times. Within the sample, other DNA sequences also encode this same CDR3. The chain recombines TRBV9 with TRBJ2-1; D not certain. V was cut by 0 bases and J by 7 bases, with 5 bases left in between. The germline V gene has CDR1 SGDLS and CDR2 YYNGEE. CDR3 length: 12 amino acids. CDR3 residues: CASSVGYNEQFF. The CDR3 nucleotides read TGTGCCAGCAGCGTAGGATATAATGAGCAGTTCTTC.

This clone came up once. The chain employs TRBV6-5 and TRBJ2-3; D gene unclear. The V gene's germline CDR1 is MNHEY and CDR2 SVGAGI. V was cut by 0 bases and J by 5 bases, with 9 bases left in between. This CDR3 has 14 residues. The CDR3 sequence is CASSYSFRGDTQYF. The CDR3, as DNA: TGTGCCAGCAGTTACTCGTTCAGAGGAGATACGCAGTATTTT.

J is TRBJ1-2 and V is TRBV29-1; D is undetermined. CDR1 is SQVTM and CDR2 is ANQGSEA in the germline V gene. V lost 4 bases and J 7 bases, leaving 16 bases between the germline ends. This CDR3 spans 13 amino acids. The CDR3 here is CSVGNWQASGYTF. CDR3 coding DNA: TGCAGCGTTGGTAATTGGCAGGCCAGTGGCTACACCTTC.

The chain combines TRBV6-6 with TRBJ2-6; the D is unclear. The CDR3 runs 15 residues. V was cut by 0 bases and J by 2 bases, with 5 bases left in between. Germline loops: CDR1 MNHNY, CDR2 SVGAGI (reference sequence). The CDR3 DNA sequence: TGTGCCAGCAGTTACTCAGAGACTGGGGCCAACGTCCTGACTTTC. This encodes CASSYSETGANVLTF.

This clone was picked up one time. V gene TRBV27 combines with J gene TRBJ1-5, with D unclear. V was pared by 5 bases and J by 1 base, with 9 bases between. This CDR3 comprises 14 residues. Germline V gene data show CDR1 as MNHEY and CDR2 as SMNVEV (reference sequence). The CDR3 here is CASSDQRSNQPQHF. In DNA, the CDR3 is TGTGCCAGCAGTGATCAGAGGAGCAATCAGCCCCAGCATTTT.

This chain's CDR3 is CASSPQPGGPHGTEAFF. In DNA form, the CDR3 reads TGTGCCAGCAGCCCGCAACCTGGGGGGCCCCATGGCACTGAAGCTTTCTTT. The rearrangement links TRBV7-3 to TRBJ1-1, with a tentative D call TRBD1 (6 bases). Trimming stripped 5 bases from V and 4 bases from J, with 23 bases between. This CDR3 spans 17 amino acids. Germline V gives CDR1 SGHTA, CDR2 FQGTGA.

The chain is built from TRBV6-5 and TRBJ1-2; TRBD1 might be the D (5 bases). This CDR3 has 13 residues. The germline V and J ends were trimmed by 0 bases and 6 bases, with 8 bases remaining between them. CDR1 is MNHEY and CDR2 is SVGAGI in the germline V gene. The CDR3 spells CASSYSGLDGYTF. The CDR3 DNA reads TGTGCCAGCAGTTACTCGGGACTGGATGGCTACACCTTC.

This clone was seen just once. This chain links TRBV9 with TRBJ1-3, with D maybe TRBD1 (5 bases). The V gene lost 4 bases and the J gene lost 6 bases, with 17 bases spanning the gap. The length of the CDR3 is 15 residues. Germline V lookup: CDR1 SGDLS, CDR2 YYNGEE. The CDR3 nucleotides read TGTGCCAGCAGCCCAGAGGTGGGGGTTGTAAACACCATATATTTT. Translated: CASSPEVGVVNTIYF. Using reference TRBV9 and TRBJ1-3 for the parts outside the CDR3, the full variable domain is DSGVTQTPKHLITATGQRVTLRCSPRSGDLSVYWYQQSLDQGLQFLIQYYNGEERAKGNILERFSAQQFPDLHSELNLSSLELGDSALYFCASSPEVGVVNTIYFGEGSWLTVV.

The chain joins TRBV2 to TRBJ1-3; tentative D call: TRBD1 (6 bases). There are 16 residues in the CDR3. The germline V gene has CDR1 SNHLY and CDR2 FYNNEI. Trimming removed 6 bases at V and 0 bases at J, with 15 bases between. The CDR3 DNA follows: TGTGCCAGCAGGGACAGATGGACTGTCTCTGGAAACACCATATATTTT. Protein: CASRDRWTVSGNTIYF.